These 11 T cell receptor beta chains came from one sample sequenced in a study of blood T cell repertoires in COVID-19. The assay was immunoSEQ multiplex PCR, and TCRdb's table has in-frame clones only and misses some. This table has hundreds of thousands of clones, around four fifths appearing once. The sample was peripheral blood. These receptors all stem from a woman in her 70s with active or convalescent COVID-19.

This clone came up a few times. V usage is TRBV4-1 and J usage is TRBJ2-7; 8 bases line up with TRBD2. Germline values: CDR1 MGHRA, CDR2 YSYEKL. V was pared by 2 bases and J by 6 bases, with 12 bases of the junction left unmatched. The CDR3 length is 16 residues. The CDR3 sequence is CASSQNLLAGPPEQYF. CDR3 DNA sequence: TGCGCCAGCAGCCAAAATCTTTTAGCGGGGCCCCCCGAGCAGTACTTC.

V usage is TRBV5-1 and J usage is TRBJ2-5; D possibly corresponds to TRBD2 (5 bases). Germline values: CDR1 SGHRS, CDR2 YFSETQ. The CDR3 is made up of 16 amino acids. V was shortened by 0 bases and J by 0 bases, with 12 bases between the two germline ends. CDR3 sequence reads: CASSLVGERNQETQYF. The CDR3 nucleotides are TGCGCCAGCAGCTTGGTGGGAGAAAGGAACCAAGAGACCCAGTACTTC.

This clone was recorded only once. The V and J genes are TRBV5-1 and TRBJ1-4, with a tentative D call TRBD1 (5 bases). The CDR3 runs 13 residues. V gave up 6 bases and J gave up 10 bases, with 16 bases separating them. Germline V CDR1 and CDR2: SGHRS, YFSETQ. The CDR3 loop is CASTRILGGKLFF. The CDR3 nucleotides read TGCGCCAGCACTCGAATCCTGGGGGGAAAACTGTTTTTT.

A few counts support this clone. The CDR3 loop reads CASSLASGGTDTQYF. Written as DNA, the CDR3 is TGTGCCAGCAGCTTAGCTAGCGGGGGCACAGATACGCAGTATTTT. V and J are TRBV7-8 and TRBJ2-3; 8 bases agree with TRBD2. The J segment lost 1 base and the V segment lost 0 bases, leaving 0 bases of the junction unmatched. CDR3 length: 15 amino acids. CDR1 is SGHVS, CDR2 FQNEAQ, per germline. Drawing the rest from reference TRBV7-8 and TRBJ2-3, the complete variable domain is GAGVSQSPRYKVAKRGQDVALRCDPISGHVSLFWYQQALGQGPEFLTYFQNEAQLDKSGLPSDRFFAERPEGSVSTLKIQRTQQEDSAVYLCASSLASGGTDTQYFGPGTRLTVL.

The gene calls are TRBV4-2 and TRBJ1-2; the D is unclear. Germline V gives CDR1 LGHNA, CDR2 YNFKEQ. V lost 0 bases and J lost 0, with 8 bases in between. The CDR3 spans 15 residues. CDR3 DNA: TGTGCCAGCAGCCAAGAACAGAACGCTAACTATGGCTACACCTTC. Its translation is CASSQEQNANYGYTF.

This rearrangement joins TRBV5-4 to TRBJ2-3; TRBD2 aligns across 10 bases. The CDR3 is 17 residues long. The germline gives CDR1 SGHNT, CDR2 YYREEE (reference sequence). V shed 4 bases, J shed 5 bases, and the junction held 13 bases outside the gene matches. CDR3 DNA sequence: TGTGCCAGCAGCCCCAGCTCCATGGGACTAGCGAAAGATACGCAGTATTTT. Its protein is CASSPSSMGLAKDTQYF.

The chain has TRBV7-9 and TRBJ1-5, with TRBD1 identical over 7 bases. The CDR3 spans 14 residues. Germline CDR1 is SEHNR and CDR2 is FQNEAQ (reference sequence). With 5 bases clipped from V and 5 bases from J, the junction kept 6 bases outside the gene matches. The CDR3 reads CASSATGLDQPQHF. DNA of the CDR3: TGTGCCAGCAGCGCGACAGGGTTGGATCAGCCCCAGCATTTT.

The CDR3 region has the DNA TGTGCCAGCAGTCCTCGGGGGGCGAGTACTGAAGCTTTCTTT. Translating it yields CASSPRGASTEAFF. The V call is TRBV6-4, the J call TRBJ1-1; maybe TRBD1 (6 bases). The CDR3 sequence is 14 residues long. Looked up from germline, CDR1 is MRHNA and CDR2 is SNTAGT. The V and J ends lost 5 bases and 5 bases respectively, with 15 bases between them.

The gene calls are TRBV7-9 and TRBJ1-1; the D is unclear. The length of the CDR3 is 14 residues. The germline V gene has CDR1 SEHNR and CDR2 FQNEAQ (reference sequence). Between the trimmed V and J ends, which lost 1 base and 5 bases, there was a span of 11 bases. The CDR3 nucleotides are TGTGCCAGCAGCTTAGTTGGAGGACTAACTGAAGCTTTCTTT. This gives the protein CASSLVGGLTEAFF. Combining the CDR3 with reference TRBV7-9 and TRBJ1-1 gives the whole variable domain DTGVSQNPRHKITKRGQNVTFRCDPISEHNRLYWYRQTLGQGPEFLTYFQNEAQLEKSRLLSDRFSAERPKGSFSTLEIQRTEQGDSAMYLCASSLVGGLTEAFFGQGTRLTVV.

This sequence joins TRBV24-1 and TRBJ2-7; TRBD2 is a possible D gene (5 bases). The germline CDR1 and CDR2 sequences are KGHDR and SFDVKD. CDR3 length: 15 residues. The V end was cut by 7 bases, the J end by 2 bases, with 17 bases between. The CDR3 spells CATRARGRCTYEQYF. CDR3 bases: TGTGCCACCAGAGCCCGGGGTAGATGTACCTACGAGCAGTACTTC.

This chain connects TRBV2 to TRBJ2-5; TRBD1 might be the D (5 bases). This CDR3 is built from 13 residues. CDR1 and CDR2 from the germline V gene are SNHLY and FYNNEI. Trimming took off 4 bases at V and 1 base at J, with 7 bases between the two ends. The CDR3 region has the DNA TGTGCCAGCAGTGGGCAGGGCCAAGAGACCCAGTACTTC. It is translated as CASSGQGQETQYF.